What follows are 3 T cell receptor beta chains derived from one specimen sequenced in a study of beta chain features in type 1 diabetes (dated by TCRdb to the late 2010s). Overall study outcomes, separate from this receptor: A moderate but significant shortening of TCRB CDR3 length was observed in type 1 diabetes patients in all four CD4+ subsets.

The receptor library was made with the immunoSEQ multiplex PCR assay. The entire amount of isolated RNA was reverse transcribed using the High Capacity cDNA Reverse Transcription Kit, so the sequenced TCRB transcripts were expressed ones. The table was pulled from immuneACCESS by TCRdb, which kept in-frame rearrangements only. Such tables lose some clones; where checked, under half of the loss comes from unresolved V genes, and the rest has no known cause. This sample is represented by under 350,000 clones; 24% of them were singletons. The leading ten clones occupy around 0.011% of the sample. Antigens for these TCRs are unknown. Material: naive CD4+ T cells from blood. What the cell subset or site label conveys for this sample: true naive CD4+ T cells. These receptors were obtained from a woman aged 30 to 39 with type 1 diabetes.

This clone was seen only a few times. This chain joins TRBV18 and TRBJ1-1; tentative D call: TRBD1 (6 bases). Germline-derived CDR1 and CDR2 are KGHSH and LQKENI. Trimming removed 3 bases from V and 1 base from J, with 9 bases in between. The CDR3 has 14 amino acids. The CDR3, as DNA: TGTGCCAGCTCACCGGGGGCCCAGAACACTGAAGCTTTCTTT. The encoded protein is CASSPGAQNTEAFF.

The chain carries TRBV30 and TRBJ2-3; 8 positions agree with TRBD1. CDR1 and CDR2 from the germline V gene are GTSNPN and SVGIG (reference sequence). The V gene end was trimmed by 6 bases and the J gene end by 3 bases; junction bases not matched to a gene: 8. The CDR3 sequence is 14 residues long. The CDR3 DNA reads as TGTGCCTGCCCGACAGGGGATCGAACAGATACGCAGTATTTT. Translated, it gives CACPTGDRTDTQYF.

This clone was counted only a few times. This chain connects TRBV4-2 to TRBJ2-7, with 13 bases lining up with TRBD2. The ends lost 0 bases at V and 5 bases at J; junction bases unmatched: 1. Per the germline V gene, CDR1 is LGHNA and CDR2 is YNFKEQ. CDR3 length: 15 residues. CDR3 nucleotide sequence: TGTGCCAGCAGCCAAGAGGGACTAGCGGGAAACGAGCAGTACTTC. Its protein is CASSQEGLAGNEQYF.